Listed below are T cell receptor beta chains from one sample, sequenced in a study of OX40 agonist ivuxolimab in advanced cancers. Libraries were prepared by immunoSEQ multiplex PCR; TCRdb keeps only in-frame clonotypes and omits some of them. There are about 36,000 clones in the sample; approximately 80% occur only once, and about a fifth lies in the top ten. The sequences come from CD4+ or CD8+ T cells sorted from blood, collected in a trial of the OX40 agonist ivuxolimab. Every receptor here comes from an adult with an advanced solid tumor such as melanoma, head and neck, liver or kidney cancer. Both conserved end residues are part of each CDR3. Fields, in order: clone size, J gene, D gene, V gene, CDR3 DNA, CDR3 protein. D genes are given only for firm matches. Not every row has a clone size; where given, it reads once, few, many or a size class.

few | TRBJ2-3 | TRBD2 | TRBV6-4 | TGTGCCAGCAGTGACTCGGCTAGCGGGAGCACAGATACGCAGTATTTT | CASSDSASGSTDTQYF
once | TRBJ2-1 | NA | TRBV10-3 | TGTGCCATCAGTGAGCCAGGCAGATTAAATGAGCAGTTCTTC | CAISEPGRLNEQFF
NA | TRBJ2-2 | TRBD1 | TRBV19 | TGTGCCAGTAGTACAGGGGGCCGGGGGGAGCTGTTTTTT | CASSTGGRGELFF
NA | TRBJ2-7 | TRBD2 | TRBV2 | TGTGCCAGCACAGAGGAGCGGGGGACCTCCTACGAGCAGTACTTC | CASTEERGTSYEQYF
NA | TRBJ2-5 | NA | TRBV7-8 | TGTGCCAGCAGCACCTTCCAGACCCAGTACTTC | CASSTFQTQYF
NA | TRBJ2-7 | NA | TRBV28 | TGTGCCAGCAGTTTAGTCGGCTACGAGCAGTACTTC | CASSLVGYEQYF
NA | TRBJ1-4 | NA | TRBV30 | TGTGCCTGGAGTGTACAGGATAATGAAAAACTGTTTTTT | CAWSVQDNEKLFF
NA | TRBJ1-1 | NA | TRBV19 | TGTGCCAGTAGCGTTTTTAACACTGAAGCTTTCTTT | CASSVFNTEAFF
NA | TRBJ1-1 | NA | TRBV6-5 | TGTGCCAGCAGCCTTGGGGCGAACACTGAAGCTTTCTTT | CASSLGANTEAFF
NA | TRBJ1-5 | NA | TRBV28 | TGTGCCAGCACCCCGACAGGAGACTTTAGCAATCAGCCCCAGCATTTT | CASTPTGDFSNQPQHF
NA | TRBJ1-5 | NA | TRBV30 | TGTGCCTGGTCCCCAGGGACGAATCAGCCCCAGCATTTT | CAWSPGTNQPQHF
once | TRBJ2-7 | TRBD1 | TRBV10-3 | TGTGCCATCTCCGAGAGGACAGGGTCCTACGAGCAGTACTTC | CAISERTGSYEQYF
NA | TRBJ2-7 | TRBD1 | TRBV11-2 | TGTGCCAGCAGCTTAGGAGCAGGGGGATACTACGAGCAGTACTTC | CASSLGAGGYYEQYF
NA | TRBJ2-1 | TRBD2 | TRBV6-6 | TGTGCCAGCAGCCCCCAGACTAGCGGAGTCTACAATGAGCAGTTCTTC | CASSPQTSGVYNEQFF
NA | TRBJ2-7 | TRBD2 | TRBV9 | TGTGCCAGCAGCCCTAGCGGGAGTGGAACCTACGAGCAGTACTTC | CASSPSGSGTYEQYF
NA | TRBJ2-7 | NA | TRBV27 | TGTGCCAGCAGTTTAGGCGGCAGGGGTGCATACGAGCAGTACTTC | CASSLGGRGAYEQYF
NA | TRBJ2-1 | TRBD2 | TRBV19 | TGTGCCAGTAGTCCCGGACTAGCGGTTTACAATGAGCAGTTCTTC | CASSPGLAVYNEQFF
NA | TRBJ1-3 | NA | TRBV6-5 | TGTGCCACCAGCTTGGTGGGTGACGGAAACACCATATATTTT | CATSLVGDGNTIYF
NA | TRBJ2-7 | NA | TRBV6-5 | TGTGCCAGCAGTTATATTTCTAGCAGCTACGAGCAGTACTTC | CASSYISSSYEQYF
medium-sized | TRBJ1-5 | NA | TRBV21-1 | TGTGCCAGCAGCCCGCCGACAGGGAGTGAGCCCCAGCATTTT | CASSPPTGSEPQHF
NA | TRBJ2-2 | NA | TRBV5-4 | TGTGCCAGCAGCTTGGGGCTAGCCGGGGAGCTGTTTTTT | CASSLGLAGELFF
few | TRBJ2-3 | NA | TRBV4-1 | TGCGCCAGCAGCCAACTAGCCACTAGCACAGATACGCAGTATTTT | CASSQLATSTDTQYF
few | TRBJ1-1 | NA | TRBV4-1 | TGCGCCAGCAGCCAAAGCTTCTTAAACACTGAAGCTTTCTTT | CASSQSFLNTEAFF
NA | TRBJ2-7 | TRBD1 | TRBV29-1 | TGCAGCGTTGAAGATCCGACAGGGGGCTACGAGCAGTACTTC | CSVEDPTGGYEQYF
NA | TRBJ1-5 | NA | TRBV4-3 | TGCGCCAGCAGCCAAGATATTTATTTGGGGAACCAGCCCCAGCATTTT | CASSQDIYLGNQPQHF
NA | TRBJ2-1 | NA | TRBV6-1 | TGTGCCAGCAGTGATTCCTACAATGAGCAGTTCTTC | CASSDSYNEQFF
NA | TRBJ2-7 | NA | TRBV6-5 | TGTGCCAGCAGTCTCCGGTCCTACGAGCAGTACTTC | CASSLRSYEQYF
once | TRBJ2-7 | TRBD2 | TRBV6-6 | TGTGCCAGCAGCCTCTGGACTAGCGGACTTTACTTC | CASSLWTSGLYF
NA | TRBJ2-5 | TRBD2 | TRBV11-2 | TGTGCCAGCAGCTTATTAGGCCTAGCGGATCAAGAGACCCAGTACTTC | CASSLLGLADQETQYF
NA | TRBJ2-3 | NA | TRBV21-1 | TGTGCCAGCAGCATATACCCTGGTGGGACTAGCGGGGGTATCTGCCGTGGAGATACGCAGTATTTT | CASSIYPGGTSGGICRGDTQYF
few | TRBJ2-6 | NA | TRBV7-8 | TGTGCCAGCAGCTTACGGGCGAGCGTAACTGGGGCCAACGTCCTGACTTTC | CASSLRASVTGANVLTF
NA | TRBJ1-2 | TRBD1 | TRBV6-5 | TGTGCCAGCAGTTACGGCGGGACAGGGAACTATGGCTACACCTTC | CASSYGGTGNYGYTF
NA | TRBJ2-7 | TRBD1 | TRBV7-9 | TGTGCCAGTAGTCGCCCGGGACAGGGGGTGTACGAGCAGTACTTC | CASSRPGQGVYEQYF
NA | TRBJ1-1 | NA | TRBV30 | TGTGCCGGGGATCTGGGGCCTGAAGCTTTCTTT | CAGDLGPEAFF
NA | TRBJ1-2 | NA | TRBV19 | TGTGCCAGTACCGAGACTTCTAACTATGGCTACACCTTC | CASTETSNYGYTF
NA | TRBJ2-7 | NA | TRBV7-9 | TGTGCCAGCAGCTCCCGGGCAGGGGCCGAGCAGTACTTC | CASSSRAGAEQYF
NA | TRBJ1-2 | NA | TRBV9 | TGTGCCAGCAGCCCCGGGCTCGGGGGGAACTATGGCTACACCTTC | CASSPGLGGNYGYTF
NA | TRBJ2-1 | NA | TRBV4-1 | TGCGCCAGCAGCCAAGTAACTATTACGGGGGATGAGCAGTTCTTC | CASSQVTITGDEQFF
NA | TRBJ1-1 | NA | TRBV6-1 | TGTGCCAGCAGTGAAGAGGCAGGGATGGGAACTGAAGCTTTCTTT | CASSEEAGMGTEAFF
NA | TRBJ2-7 | NA | TRBV29-1 | TGCAGCGTTGGTCGGGCGGGGACGGAGTACGAGCAGTACTTC | CSVGRAGTEYEQYF